Following are 9 T cell receptor beta chains from one sample sequenced in a study of blood T cell repertoires in COVID-19. Measured with immunoSEQ multiplex PCR; TCRdb has only the in-frame clones, and not every one. The sample includes roughly 200,000 clones, less than 90% seen only once; the top ten take approximately 1.7%. Sequenced sample: peripheral blood. These receptors were obtained from a man in his 70s with acute or convalescent COVID-19.

The chain links TRBV3-1 (or the pseudogene TRBV3-2) to TRBJ1-5, with TRBD1 as a possible D gene (5 bases). Trimming shortened V by 1 base and J by 7 bases, and 11 bases separated the two germline ends. The CDR3 has 14 amino acids. Germline V gene lookup returns CDR1 LGHDT and CDR2 YNNKEL (reference sequence). CDR3 coding DNA: TGTGCCAGCAGCCAAGGCCTCGGACACCAGCCCCAGCATTTT. Amino acids: CASSQGLGHQPQHF.

Remarks on this clone: The sample has other DNA sequences that encode this CDR3 too. This CDR3 reads CASSTSGSSYNEQFF. The CDR3 DNA reads TGTGCCAGCAGCACTAGCGGGAGCTCCTACAATGAGCAGTTCTTC. This rearrangement joins TRBV28 to TRBJ2-1, with TRBD2 matching over 11 bases. The V gene's germline CDR1 is MDHEN and CDR2 SYDVKM. The CDR3 extends over 15 amino acids. With 6 bases clipped from V and 0 bases from J, the junction kept 1 base outside the gene matches.

The chain recombines TRBV5-1 with TRBJ2-2, with 7 bases lining up with TRBD2. The CDR3 consists of 15 residues. The germline V gene encodes CDR1 SGHRS and CDR2 YFSETQ. J lost 6 bases, V lost 4 bases, and 9 bases had no gene match. CDR3 amino acids: CASSSGDSDAGELFF. DNA of the CDR3: TGCGCCAGCAGCAGCGGGGATTCGGACGCCGGGGAGCTGTTTTTT.

V usage is TRBV18 and J usage is TRBJ2-7, with TRBD1 as a possible D gene (6 bases). The CDR3 loop spans 14 amino acids. Germline CDR1 and CDR2: KGHSH and LQKENI. The V and J ends lost 2 bases and 2 bases respectively, with 10 bases between them. In DNA form, the CDR3 reads TGTGCCAGCTCACCAAGGCAGGGGCCCTACGAGCAGTACTTC. Translating gives CASSPRQGPYEQYF.

This clone was seen more than once but under ten times. The chain has TRBV4-1 and TRBJ2-3; 10 bases are a match to TRBD2. The CDR3 runs to 16 residues. The trim removed 4 bases at V and 4 bases at J, leaving 8 bases unmatched. In germline, CDR1 is MGHRA, CDR2 YSYEKL. The CDR3 spells CASSPSSGSGADTQYF. The CDR3 DNA sequence: TGCGCCAGCAGCCCTTCTAGCGGGAGTGGGGCAGATACGCAGTATTTT.

The sample holds a few counts of this clone. V gene TRBV5-1 combines with J gene TRBJ1-1; 10 nucleotides match TRBD1. This CDR3 spans 17 amino acids. The trim removed 4 bases at V and 1 base at J, leaving 10 bases unmatched. In germline, CDR1 is SGHRS, CDR2 YFSETQ. CDR3 bases: TGCGCCAGCAGCCCGGGGACAGGGGCCAATTGGAACACTGAAGCTTTCTTT. Protein product: CASSPGTGANWNTEAFF. Looking up the rest from reference TRBV5-1 and TRBJ1-1 gives the full variable domain: KAGVTQTPRYLIKTRGQQVTLSCSPISGHRSVSWYQQTPGQGLQFLFEYFSETQRNKGNFPGRFSGRQFSNSRSEMNVSTLELGDSALYLCASSPGTGANWNTEAFFGQGTRLTVV.

The chain employs TRBV15 and TRBJ2-1; a possible D gene is TRBD2 (5 bases). From germline, CDR1 is LNHNV and CDR2 YYDKDF (reference sequence). V was trimmed by 2 bases and J by 8 bases, leaving 13 bases between them. This CDR3 is 14 amino acids long. CDR3 protein: CATSRPTSTDEQFF. As DNA, the CDR3 is TGTGCCACCAGCAGACCTACTAGTACAGATGAGCAGTTCTTC.

This chain links TRBV18 with TRBJ2-3, with TRBD1 matching over 10 bases. The CDR3 is made up of 18 amino acids. The J segment lost 6 bases and the V segment lost 2 bases, leaving 14 bases of the junction unmatched. Germline CDR1 is KGHSH and CDR2 is LQKENI. The CDR3 is CASSPLYRDRGSSDTQYF. CDR3 coding DNA: TGTGCCAGCTCACCATTGTACCGGGACAGGGGTTCGTCGGATACGCAGTATTTT.

V usage is TRBV7-2 and J usage is TRBJ1-5; the match to TRBD1 covers 8 bases. Unmatched junction bases numbered 10, after V lost 5 bases and J lost 7 bases. In germline, CDR1 is SGHTA, CDR2 FQGNSA. This CDR3 contains 15 residues. The CDR3 loop is CASSEGQGQGQPQHF. The CDR3 bases are TGTGCCAGCAGCGAAGGACAGGGTCAAGGCCAGCCCCAGCATTTT.